The present entry profiles one TCR beta chain with its context. Its cognate antigen is unknown. This sample is drawn from a study of cytomegalovirus exposure and HLA in healthy donors. Findings and limits, study-wide: As confirmed in vitro, a few CMV-associated chains were specific for CMV antigens. Both high specificity and high sensitivity reportedly marked the classifier's diagnosis of cytomegalovirus status.

Trimming cost V 0 bases and J 5 bases; bases outside gene matches: 9. Germline loops: CDR1 SGDLS, CDR2 YYNGEE. The CDR3 length is 16 residues. This table comes from immunoSEQ multiplex PCR, and its TCRdb copy is limited to in-frame clones, with some not included. The table shows 80,000 to 100,000 clones, with 87% occurring only once. Sample: PBMCs. The chain carries TRBV9 and TRBJ2-7, with TRBD1 matching 9 bases. This TCR was recovered from a man aged 18 to 30 in good health and CMV-seropositive. The CDR3 nucleotides are TGTGCCAGCAGCGTAGGGGGACAGGGTCCGGTCCACGAGCAGTACTTC. Encoded protein: CASSVGGQGPVHEQYF.